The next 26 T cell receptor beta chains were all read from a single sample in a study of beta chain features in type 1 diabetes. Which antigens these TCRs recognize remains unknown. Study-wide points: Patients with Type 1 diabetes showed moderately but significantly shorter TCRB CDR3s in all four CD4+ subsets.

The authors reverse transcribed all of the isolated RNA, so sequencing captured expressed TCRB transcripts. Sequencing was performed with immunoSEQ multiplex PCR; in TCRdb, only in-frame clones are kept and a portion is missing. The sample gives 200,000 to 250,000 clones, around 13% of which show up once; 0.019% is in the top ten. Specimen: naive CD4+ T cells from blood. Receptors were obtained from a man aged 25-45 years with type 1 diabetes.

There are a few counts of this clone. The CDR3 DNA is TGCGCCAGCAGCCAAGTGTTTCCTCGTTCGGGGGCCAACGTCCTGACTTTC. It specifies CASSQVFPRSGANVLTF. The chain couples TRBV4-1 to TRBJ2-6, with D unresolved. Germline V gives CDR1 MGHRA, CDR2 YSYEKL. The CDR3 is 17 residues long. V lost 1 base and J 4 bases, leaving 14 bases between the germline ends.

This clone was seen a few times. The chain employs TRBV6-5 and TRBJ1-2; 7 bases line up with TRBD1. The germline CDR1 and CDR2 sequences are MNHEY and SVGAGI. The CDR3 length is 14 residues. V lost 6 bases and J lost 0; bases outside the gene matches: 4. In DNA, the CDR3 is TGTGCCAGCAGCCGGACAGGCTCTAACTATGGCTACACCTTC. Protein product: CASSRTGSNYGYTF.

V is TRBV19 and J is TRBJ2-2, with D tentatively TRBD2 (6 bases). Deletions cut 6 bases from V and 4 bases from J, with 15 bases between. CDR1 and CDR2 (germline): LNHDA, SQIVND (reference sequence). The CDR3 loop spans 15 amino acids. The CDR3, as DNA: TGTGCCAGTAGGGGTCCTGGGGGAGGCACCGGGGAGCTGTTTTTT. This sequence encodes CASRGPGGGTGELFF.

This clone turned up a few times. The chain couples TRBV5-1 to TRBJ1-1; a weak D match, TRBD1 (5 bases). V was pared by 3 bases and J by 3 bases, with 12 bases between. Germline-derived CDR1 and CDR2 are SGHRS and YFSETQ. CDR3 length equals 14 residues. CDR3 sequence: CASSWGGRYTEAFF. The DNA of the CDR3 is TGCGCCAGCAGCTGGGGGGGACGGTACACTGAAGCTTTCTTT. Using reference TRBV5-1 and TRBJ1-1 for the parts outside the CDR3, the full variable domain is KAGVTQTPRYLIKTRGQQVTLSCSPISGHRSVSWYQQTPGQGLQFLFEYFSETQRNKGNFPGRFSGRQFSNSRSEMNVSTLELGDSALYLCASSWGGRYTEAFFGQGTRLTVV.

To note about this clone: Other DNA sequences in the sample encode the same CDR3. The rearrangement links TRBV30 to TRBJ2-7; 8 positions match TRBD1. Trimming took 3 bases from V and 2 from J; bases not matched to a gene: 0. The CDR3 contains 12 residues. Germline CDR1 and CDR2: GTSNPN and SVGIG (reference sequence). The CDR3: CAWRQGAYEQYF. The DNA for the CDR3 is TGTGCCTGGAGACAGGGGGCCTACGAGCAGTACTTC.

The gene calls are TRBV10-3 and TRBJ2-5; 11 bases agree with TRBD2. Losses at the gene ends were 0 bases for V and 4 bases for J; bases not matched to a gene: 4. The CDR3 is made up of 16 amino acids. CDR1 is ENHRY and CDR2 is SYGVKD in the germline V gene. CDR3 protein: CAISESASGRLETQYF. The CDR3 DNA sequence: TGTGCCATCAGTGAGTCGGCTAGCGGGAGGTTAGAGACCCAGTACTTC.

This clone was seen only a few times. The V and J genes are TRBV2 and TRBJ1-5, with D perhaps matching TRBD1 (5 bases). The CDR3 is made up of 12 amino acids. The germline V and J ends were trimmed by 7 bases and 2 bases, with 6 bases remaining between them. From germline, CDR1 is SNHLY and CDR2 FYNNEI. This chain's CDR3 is CASTGGNQPQHF. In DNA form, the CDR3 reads TGTGCCAGCACGGGGGGCAATCAGCCCCAGCATTTT.

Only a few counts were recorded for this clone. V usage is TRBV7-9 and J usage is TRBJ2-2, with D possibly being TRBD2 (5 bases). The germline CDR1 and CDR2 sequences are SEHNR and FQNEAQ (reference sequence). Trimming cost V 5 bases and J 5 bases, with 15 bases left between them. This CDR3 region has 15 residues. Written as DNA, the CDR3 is TGTGCCAGCAGCAAAGAGGGATCGGTAACCGGGGAGCTGTTTTTT. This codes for CASSKEGSVTGELFF.

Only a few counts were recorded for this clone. The CDR3 is CASKQLAGGYNEQFF. CDR3 nucleotides: TGTGCCAGCAAACAACTAGCGGGAGGATACAATGAGCAGTTCTTC. This chain joins TRBV6-1 and TRBJ2-1, with 12 nucleotides matching TRBD2. Germline-derived CDR1 and CDR2 are MNHNS and SASEGT. V was pared by 7 bases and J by 4 bases, with 5 bases of the junction left unmatched. This CDR3 is 15 amino acids long.

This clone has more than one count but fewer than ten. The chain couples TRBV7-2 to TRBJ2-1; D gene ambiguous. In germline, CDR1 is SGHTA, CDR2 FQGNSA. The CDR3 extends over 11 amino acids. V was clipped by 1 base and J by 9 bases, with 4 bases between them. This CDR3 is CASSLVVEQFF. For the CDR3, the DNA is TGTGCCAGCAGCTTAGTCGTTGAGCAGTTCTTC.

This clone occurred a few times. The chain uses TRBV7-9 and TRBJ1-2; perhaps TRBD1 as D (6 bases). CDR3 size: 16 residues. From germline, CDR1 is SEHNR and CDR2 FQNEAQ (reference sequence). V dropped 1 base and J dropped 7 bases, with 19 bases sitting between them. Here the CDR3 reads CASSLGTAQGAGGYTF. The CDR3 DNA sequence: TGTGCCAGCAGCTTAGGGACAGCCCAGGGAGCAGGTGGCTACACCTTC. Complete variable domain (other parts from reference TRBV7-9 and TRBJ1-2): DTGVSQNPRHKITKRGQNVTFRCDPISEHNRLYWYRQTLGQGPEFLTYFQNEAQLEKSRLLSDRFSAERPKGSFSTLEIQRTEQGDSAMYLCASSLGTAQGAGGYTFGSGTRLTVV.

CDR3 loop: CASSYSTRGHNEQFF. The CDR3 bases are TGTGCCAGCAGTTACTCGACTAGGGGGCATAATGAGCAGTTCTTC. V usage is TRBV6-5 and J usage is TRBJ2-1, with D maybe TRBD1 (7 bases). Germline V gives CDR1 MNHEY, CDR2 SVGAGI. This CDR3 comprises 15 residues. V was trimmed by 0 bases and J by 7 bases, leaving 13 bases between them.

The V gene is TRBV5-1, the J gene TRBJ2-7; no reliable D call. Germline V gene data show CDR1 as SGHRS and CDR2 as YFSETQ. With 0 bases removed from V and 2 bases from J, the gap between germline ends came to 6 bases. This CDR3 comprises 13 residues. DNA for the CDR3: TGCGCCAGCAGCTTGGACGGAGCCTACGAGCAGTACTTC. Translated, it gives CASSLDGAYEQYF.

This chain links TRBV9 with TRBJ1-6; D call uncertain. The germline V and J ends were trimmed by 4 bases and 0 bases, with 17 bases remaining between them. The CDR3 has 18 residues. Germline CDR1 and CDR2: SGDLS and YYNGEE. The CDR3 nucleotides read TGTGCCAGCAGCCCCTCGAGGGCAGAGGCCTCCTATAATTCACCCCTCCACTTT. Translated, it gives CASSPSRAEASYNSPLHF.

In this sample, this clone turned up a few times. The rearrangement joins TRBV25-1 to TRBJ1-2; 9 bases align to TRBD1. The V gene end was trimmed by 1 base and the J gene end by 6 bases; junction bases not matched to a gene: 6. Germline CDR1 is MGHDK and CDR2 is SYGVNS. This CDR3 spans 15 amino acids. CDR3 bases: TGTGCCAGCAGTGAATCTGACAGGGGGAAGAATGGCTACACCTTC. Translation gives CASSESDRGKNGYTF.

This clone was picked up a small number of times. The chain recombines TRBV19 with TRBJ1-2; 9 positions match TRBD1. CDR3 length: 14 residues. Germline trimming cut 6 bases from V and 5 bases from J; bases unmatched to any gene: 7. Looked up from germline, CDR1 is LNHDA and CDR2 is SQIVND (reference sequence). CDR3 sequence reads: CASSNRDREYGYTF. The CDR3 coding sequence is TGTGCCAGTAGCAACCGGGACAGGGAATATGGCTACACCTTC.

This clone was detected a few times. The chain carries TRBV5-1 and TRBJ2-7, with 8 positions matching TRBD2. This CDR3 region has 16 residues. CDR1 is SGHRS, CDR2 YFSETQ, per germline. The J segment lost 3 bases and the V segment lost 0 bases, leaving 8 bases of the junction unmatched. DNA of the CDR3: TGCGCCAGCAGCTTGGGGGGGACTAGTACCCACTACGAGCAGTACTTC. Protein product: CASSLGGTSTHYEQYF.

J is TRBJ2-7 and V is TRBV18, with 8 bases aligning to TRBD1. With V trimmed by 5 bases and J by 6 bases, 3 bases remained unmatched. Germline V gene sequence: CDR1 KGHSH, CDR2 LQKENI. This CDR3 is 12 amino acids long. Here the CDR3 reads CASSETGVEQYF. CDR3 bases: TGTGCCAGCTCAGAGACAGGGGTCGAGCAGTACTTC.

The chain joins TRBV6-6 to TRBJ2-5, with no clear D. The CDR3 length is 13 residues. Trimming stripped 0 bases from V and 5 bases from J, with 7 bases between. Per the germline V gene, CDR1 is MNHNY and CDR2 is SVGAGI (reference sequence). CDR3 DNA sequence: TGTGCCAGCAGTTACTCGACGAGGGAGACCCAGTACTTC. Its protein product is CASSYSTRETQYF.

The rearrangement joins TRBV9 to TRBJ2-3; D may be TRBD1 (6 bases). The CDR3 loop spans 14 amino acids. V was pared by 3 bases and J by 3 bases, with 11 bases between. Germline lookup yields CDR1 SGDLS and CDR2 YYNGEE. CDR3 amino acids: CASSGLQGTDTQYF. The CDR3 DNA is TGTGCCAGCAGCGGACTACAGGGAACAGATACGCAGTATTTT. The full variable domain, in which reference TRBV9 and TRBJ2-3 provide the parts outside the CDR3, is DSGVTQTPKHLITATGQRVTLRCSPRSGDLSVYWYQQSLDQGLQFLIQYYNGEERAKGNILERFSAQQFPDLHSELNLSSLELGDSALYFCASSGLQGTDTQYFGPGTRLTVL.

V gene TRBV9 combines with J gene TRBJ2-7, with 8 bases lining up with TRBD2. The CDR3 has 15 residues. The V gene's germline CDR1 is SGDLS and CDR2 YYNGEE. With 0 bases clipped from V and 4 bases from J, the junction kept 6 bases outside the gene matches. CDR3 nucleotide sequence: TGTGCCAGCAGCGTAGGTGGGACTAGACCATACGAGCAGTACTTC. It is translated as CASSVGGTRPYEQYF.

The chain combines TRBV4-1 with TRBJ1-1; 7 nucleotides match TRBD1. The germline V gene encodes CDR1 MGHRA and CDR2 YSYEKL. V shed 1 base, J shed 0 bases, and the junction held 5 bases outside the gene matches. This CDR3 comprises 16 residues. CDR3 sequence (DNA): TGCGCCAGCAGCCAAGTGGGCAGGGGGGTGAACACTGAAGCTTTCTTT. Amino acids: CASSQVGRGVNTEAFF.

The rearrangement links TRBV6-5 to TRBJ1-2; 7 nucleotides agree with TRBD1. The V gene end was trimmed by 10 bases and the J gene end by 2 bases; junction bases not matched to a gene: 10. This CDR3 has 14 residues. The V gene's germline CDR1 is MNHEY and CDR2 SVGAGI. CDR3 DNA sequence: TGTGCCACGGGAAAGACAGGGCTCAACTATGGCTACACCTTC. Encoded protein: CATGKTGLNYGYTF.

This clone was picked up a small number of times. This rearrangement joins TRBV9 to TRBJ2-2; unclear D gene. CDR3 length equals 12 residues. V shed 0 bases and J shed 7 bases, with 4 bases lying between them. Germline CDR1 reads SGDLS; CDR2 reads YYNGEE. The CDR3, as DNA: TGTGCCAGCAGCGTAGCGGGCGGGGAGCTGTTTTTT. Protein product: CASSVAGGELFF.

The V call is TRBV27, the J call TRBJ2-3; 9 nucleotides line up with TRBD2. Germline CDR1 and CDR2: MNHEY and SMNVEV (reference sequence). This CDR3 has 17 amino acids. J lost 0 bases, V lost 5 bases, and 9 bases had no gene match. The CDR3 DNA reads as TGTGCCAGCAGTCCACTGGGGACTAGCCTCAGCACAGATACGCAGTATTTT. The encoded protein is CASSPLGTSLSTDTQYF.

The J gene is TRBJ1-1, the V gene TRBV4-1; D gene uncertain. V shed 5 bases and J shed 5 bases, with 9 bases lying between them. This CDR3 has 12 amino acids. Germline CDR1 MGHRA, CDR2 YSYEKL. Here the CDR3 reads CASSNLRTEAFF. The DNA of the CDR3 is TGCGCCAGCAGCAACTTGAGGACTGAAGCTTTCTTT.